This T cell receptor beta chain emerged from a study of blood T cell repertoires in COVID-19. The wider study: PBMCs, B-cell-depleted T cells, or T cells were the source of the cDNA or gDNA that made up the material.

Per the germline V gene, CDR1 is SNHLY and CDR2 is FYNNEI. V trimming: 0 bases; J trimming: 6 bases; junction bases outside the gene matches: 9. This CDR3 is 18 amino acids long. Per the original methods: For nucleated cells, counts were estimated from reference gene primer amplification. Only in-frame clones appear in the TCRdb table, and some are missing; sequencing was by immunoSEQ multiplex PCR. The V and J calls and clone size were taken over from that table, and D and trimming were inferred from the DNA. The sample lists about 270,000 clones, 86% occurring once. V usage is TRBV2 and J usage is TRBJ2-1; 12 bases match TRBD2. Sequencing was carried out using peripheral blood. The TCR originated in a man aged 40-49 years with active or convalescent COVID-19. Here the CDR3 reads CASSEAARGLAGLNEQFF. DNA of the CDR3: TGTGCCAGCAGTGAAGCGGCCCGGGGACTAGCGGGTCTCAATGAGCAGTTCTTC.